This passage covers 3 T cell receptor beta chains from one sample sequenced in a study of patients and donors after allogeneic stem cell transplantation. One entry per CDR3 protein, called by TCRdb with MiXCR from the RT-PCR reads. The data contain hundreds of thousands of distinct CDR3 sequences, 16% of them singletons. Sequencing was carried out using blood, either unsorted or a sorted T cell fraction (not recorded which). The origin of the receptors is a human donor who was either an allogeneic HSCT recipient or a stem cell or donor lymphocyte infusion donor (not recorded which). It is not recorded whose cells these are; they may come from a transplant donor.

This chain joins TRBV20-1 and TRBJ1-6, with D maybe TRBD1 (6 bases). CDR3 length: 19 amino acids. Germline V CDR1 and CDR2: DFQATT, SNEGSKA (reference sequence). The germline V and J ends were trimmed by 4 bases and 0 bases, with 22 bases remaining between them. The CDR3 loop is CSAKPFGGRGSSYNSPLHF. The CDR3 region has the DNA TGCAGTGCTAAGCCCTTCGGGGGTAGGGGGAGCTCCTATAATTCACCCCTCCACTTT.

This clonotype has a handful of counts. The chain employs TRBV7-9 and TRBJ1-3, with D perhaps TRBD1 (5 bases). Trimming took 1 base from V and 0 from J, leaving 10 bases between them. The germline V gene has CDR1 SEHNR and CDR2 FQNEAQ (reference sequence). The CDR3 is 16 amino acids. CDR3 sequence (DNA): TGTGCCAGCAGCTTAGTGAGACAGAGCTCTGGAAACACCATATATTTT. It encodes CASSLVRQSSGNTIYF.

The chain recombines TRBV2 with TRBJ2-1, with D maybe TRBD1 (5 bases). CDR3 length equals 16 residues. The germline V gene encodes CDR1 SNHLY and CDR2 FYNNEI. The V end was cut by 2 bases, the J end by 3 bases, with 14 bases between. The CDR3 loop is CASSERGSGHYNEQFF. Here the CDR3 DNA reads TGTGCCAGCAGTGAAAGGGGATCTGGACACTACAATGAGCAGTTCTTC.